These T cell receptor beta chains were read from a single sample in a study of identical twins. A single record per CDR3 protein comes from TCRdb applying MiXCR to the 5' RACE reads. The sample records around 500,000 distinct CDR3 sequences, 14% being singletons. Separately, the same data were catalogued under a study of yellow fever vaccine responses in identical twins.

The specimen was CD4+ T cells sorted from blood. The receptors shown here come from a woman aged 18-29 years in good health. Each CDR3 is given with its conserved first and last residue. A D gene is named only where the DNA matches it firmly. Expanded clones get a size class; other rows say once, few or many, or leave the size out.

>TRBD2|TRBV7-9|TRBJ2-1|few|17
TGTGCCAGCAGCTCACCGGAACTAGCGGGTGACTACAATGAGCAGTTCTTC
CASSSPELAGDYNEQFF
>.|TRBV5-1|TRBJ1-1|few|16
TGCGCCAGCAGCTTGGGGACAGCACTTTTGGGCACTGAAGCTTTCTTT
CASSLGTALLGTEAFF
>.|TRBV5-1|TRBJ1-1|many|15
TGCGCCAGCAGCTCCTCGCTCGCAGAGCTCACTGAAGCTTTCTTT
CASSSSLAELTEAFF
>.|TRBV5-1|TRBJ2-2|.|14
TGCGCCAGCGACGCGGGACACAACACCGGGGAGCTGTTTTTT
CASDAGHNTGELFF
>TRBD1|TRBV5-1|TRBJ2-7|many|14
TGCGCCAGCAGCATCTGGGACAGGGCCTACGAGCAGTACTTC
CASSIWDRAYEQYF
>.|TRBV2|TRBJ2-4|.|16
TGTGCCAGCGCTAAAGGGTGGGAGATGGGAAAGGGCATTCAGTACTTC
CASAKGWEMGKGIQYF
>.|TRBV20-1|TRBJ2-2|few|14
TGCAGTGCTAGGGGGCAGGACGACACCGGGGAGCTGTTTTTT
CSARGQDDTGELFF
>.|TRBV6-1|TRBJ2-1|few|15
TGTGCCAGCAGTGGGCAGGGCCGCTCCTACAATGAGCAGTTCTTC
CASSGQGRSYNEQFF
>.|TRBV9|TRBJ2-7|many|14
TGTGCCAGCAACGCGGGGTCCAGCTCCTACGAGCAGTACTTC
CASNAGSSSYEQYF
>.|TRBV29-1|TRBJ2-5|.|15
TGCAGCTCCACGTATGGGGGGTCCGGTGCAGAGACCCAGTACTTC
CSSTYGGSGAETQYF
>.|TRBV7-2|TRBJ2-1|few|16
TGTGCCAGCAGCTTAGGCGTCGGAGCTTCCTACAATGAGCAGTTCTTC
CASSLGVGASYNEQFF
>.|TRBV29-1|TRBJ2-3|few|14
TGCAGCGTGGACAGCGGAAGGGGCACAGATACGCAGTATTTT
CSVDSGRGTDTQYF
>TRBD1|TRBV28|TRBJ2-7|many|15
TGTGCCAGCAGTAAAAGACAGGGAATGTCCTACGAGCAGTACTTC
CASSKRQGMSYEQYF
>.|TRBV12-3/TRBV12-4|TRBJ1-2|.|14
TGTGCCAGCAGCCGGGACTCCTTATACCCTGGCTACACCTTC
CASSRDSLYPGYTF
>TRBD2|TRBV4-3|TRBJ2-5|few|13
TGCGCCAGCAGCCAATTCGGGGGGGAGACCCAGTACTTC
CASSQFGGETQYF
>TRBD2|TRBV7-2|TRBJ2-1|few|17
TGTGCCAGCAGCCCCAGAAATCTAGCGGGAGGATACAATGAGCAGTTCTTC
CASSPRNLAGGYNEQFF
>TRBD2|TRBV6-2/TRBV6-3|TRBJ2-5|.|17
TGTGCCAGCAGTTACCGGACTAGCGGGAGCGGACAAGAGACCCAGTACTTC
CASSYRTSGSGQETQYF
>.|TRBV9|TRBJ1-2|few|15
TGTGCCAGCAGCGGAAGTGACAGGAGAGGCTATGGCTACACCTTC
CASSGSDRRGYGYTF
>.|TRBV18|TRBJ2-2|.|17
TGTGCCAGCTCACCGTCGAGACAGGCCTCGAACACCGGGGAGCTGTTTTTT
CASSPSRQASNTGELFF
>.|TRBV29-1|TRBJ2-5|few|12
TGCAGCCTTGTGGTAGGGGGAGAGACCCAGTACTTC
CSLVVGGETQYF
>TRBD1|TRBV2|TRBJ2-2|.|14
TGTGCCAGCAAAAACGACAGGGATACCGGGGAGCTGTTTTTT
CASKNDRDTGELFF
>TRBD1|TRBV25-1|TRBJ2-7|few|14
TGTGCCAGCAGTGGGACAGGATTCTCCTACGAGCAGTACTTC
CASSGTGFSYEQYF
>.|TRBV5-1|TRBJ2-2|.|12
TGCGCCAGCAGGGAGGGGCCCGGGGAGCTGTTTTTT
CASREGPGELFF
>.|TRBV20-1|TRBJ2-5|few|13
TGCAGTGCTAGATCGGGGGCGGGGGAGACCCAGTACTTC
CSARSGAGETQYF
>.|TRBV6-5|TRBJ2-7|.|15
TGTGCCAGCAGTTACTCGAGGGACGCCTCCTACGAGCAGTACTTC
CASSYSRDASYEQYF
>.|TRBV30|TRBJ2-5|.|17
TGTGCCTGGAGACCCAACGGGGTGGACTCGTACCAAGAGACCCAGTACTTC
CAWRPNGVDSYQETQYF
>TRBD2|TRBV4-2|TRBJ2-1|many|17
TGTGCCAGCAGCCAAACTCACGGACTAGCGGGAGCCAATGAGCAGTTCTTC
CASSQTHGLAGANEQFF
>TRBD2|TRBV20-1|TRBJ2-5|few|15
TGCAGTGCTCAAAGGACTAGCGGGAAACAAGAGACCCAGTACTTC
CSAQRTSGKQETQYF
>TRBD2|TRBV4-2|TRBJ2-7|many|15
TGTGCCAGCAGCCGGTCACTAGCGGGGTTCGAGGAGCAGTACTTC
CASSRSLAGFEEQYF
>TRBD2|TRBV7-9|TRBJ2-5|many|15
TGTGCCAGCAGCCTAAAAGCGTCGCTAGCGGTGACCCAGTACTTC
CASSLKASLAVTQYF
>.|TRBV10-1|TRBJ2-5|many|13
TGCGCCAGCAGTGGGACGTTTCAAGAGACCCAGTACTTC
CASSGTFQETQYF
>.|TRBV28|TRBJ2-1|.|16
TGTGCCAGCAGTTCCGCCGCTAGGGGCTCCTACAATGAGCAGTTCTTC
CASSSAARGSYNEQFF
>.|TRBV20-1|TRBJ2-4|.|15
TGCAGTGCAACTGACGGCCGTCTGGTAAAAAACATTCAGTACTTC
CSATDGRLVKNIQYF
>TRBD1|TRBV7-2|TRBJ2-3|.|15
TGTGCCAGCAGACCGGGACAGGGGGCGTTAGATACGCAGTATTTT
CASRPGQGALDTQYF
>.|TRBV12-3/TRBV12-4|TRBJ2-2|few|15
TGTGCCAGCAGTTCAATGATAGTTTCCCCGGGGGAGCTGTTTTTT
CASSSMIVSPGELFF
>TRBD2|TRBV28|TRBJ2-2|few|17
TGTGCCAGCAGTTTAGGGACTAGCGGGGGGAACACCGGGGAGCTGTTTTTT
CASSLGTSGGNTGELFF
>.|TRBV18|TRBJ2-3|.|15
TGTGCCAGCTCACCTCGAGGAGGGCTTCGGGATACGCAGTATTTT
CASSPRGGLRDTQYF
>.|TRBV28|TRBJ2-1|few|17
TGTGCCAGCAGTACCCGACAAGGCGGCAGGGGACGCAATGAGCAGTTCTTC
CASSTRQGGRGRNEQFF
>.|TRBV6-5|TRBJ2-1|few|11
TGTGCCAGCAACGACGGGAGCGGGCAGTTCTTC
CASNDGSGQFF
>.|TRBV7-8|TRBJ2-1|.|12
TGTGCCAGCAGCTTAGACCGGGACGTGCAGTTCTTC
CASSLDRDVQFF